This T cell receptor beta chain was documented in a study of T cells in localized non-small cell lung cancer (dated by TCRdb to 2020 to 2022). For context, the study as a whole: Comparing tumors with uninvolved tumor-adjacent lungs, the study looked at the T cell repertoires of fewer than 250 patients with early-stage NSCLC. All 240 or so NSCLC patients in the cohort were treatment-naive and had localized lung tumors that were resected. Of the NSCLC patients, around 130 were male and 107 were female, and the mean age was approximately 66 years.

The investigation overall reported the following: Higher T cell density in blood was associated with longer overall survival, whereas higher clonality in adjacent lung was associated with shorter survival. Because the study design was exploratory, TCR variables were selected using unadjusted p-values without false-discovery rate correction. A median of roughly 60 of the top 100 tumor clones were detected in paired uninvolved adjacent lung, and 28 of these tumor clones were also found among the top 100 clones of the paired uninvolved adjacent lung. The highest T cell clonality was observed in uninvolved tumor-adjacent lung, where clonality exceeded that of tumor, suggesting that antigenic responses were more focused in uninvolved tumor-adjacent lung. Multi-region tumor sequencing was not performed, so intratumor heterogeneity could not be excluded.

At diagnosis, peripheral blood, uninvolved tumor-adjacent lung and tumor were collected and were preserved as a mix of fresh-frozen and FFPE material. For TCR repertoire profiling, blood samples were analyzed in the form of peripheral blood mononuclear cells. Comments on this clone: Its antigen is unknown. No much larger clonotype is one base removed from it; base qualities were not supplied.

TCR beta CDR3 regions were sequenced from DNA using the immunoSEQ Assay. In the source study's methods: T cell density was computed as TCR beta template counts normalized to usable DNA estimated by amplifying housekeeping genes. Richness was estimated using the preseqR package, with extrapolation to 400,000 templates for PBMC samples and to 120,000 templates for tissue samples. Clonality was defined as one minus Pielou's evenness. To identify tissue-enriched TCRs, differential abundance testing was run on productive amino-acid clonotypes with a minimum total count of 5 and an alpha of 0.1. The Jaccard Index and the Morisita Overlap Index were used to quantify repertoire overlap between compartments. GLIPH grouped TCR beta CDR3s together with public tetramer-defined viral CDR3s, and a viral motif had to include at least three viral sequences and show V-gene enrichment. TCRdb took this table from immuneACCESS and kept in-frame rearrangements with V and J called. Such tables lack part of the clones; where checked against another copy, unresolved V genes explain under half of the gap, and the rest is unexplained. V and J calls plus clone size are reproduced from that table; the DNA served to infer D and trimming. This sample lists tens of thousands of clones; 92% were detected once. The ten biggest clones cover approximately 2% of the sample.

The V and J ends are trimmed by 3 bases and 0 bases, leaving 6 bases between them. The CDR3 measures 13 amino acids from cysteine to phenylalanine. This entry keeps only the CDR3 DNA: 39 bases, framed from base 1. CDR1 is given as GTSNPN and CDR2 as SVGIG, both from the germline V gene (reference sequence). This TCR was sampled from a female donor over 55 with stage I lung adenocarcinoma. Material: peripheral blood, obtained before any cancer treatment. This sequence uses TRBV30 and TRBJ1-3, with the D gene not clear enough to name. The CDR3 protein is CAWRVHSGNTIYF. The nucleotides are TGTGCCTGGAGGGTCCACTCTGGAAACACCATATATTTT.